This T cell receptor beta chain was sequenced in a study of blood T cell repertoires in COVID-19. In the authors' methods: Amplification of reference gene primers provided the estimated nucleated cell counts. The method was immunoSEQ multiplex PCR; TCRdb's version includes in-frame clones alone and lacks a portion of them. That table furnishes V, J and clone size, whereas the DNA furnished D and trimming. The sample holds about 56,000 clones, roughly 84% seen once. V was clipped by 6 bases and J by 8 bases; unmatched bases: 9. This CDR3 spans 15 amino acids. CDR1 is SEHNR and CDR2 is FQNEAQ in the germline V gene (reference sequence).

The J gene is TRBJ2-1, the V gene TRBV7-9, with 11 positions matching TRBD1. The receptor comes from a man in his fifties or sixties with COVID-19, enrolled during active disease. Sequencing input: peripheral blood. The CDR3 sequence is CASRDRGLGSYEQFF. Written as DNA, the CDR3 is TGTGCCAGCAGGGACAGGGGGCTGGGTTCTTATGAGCAGTTCTTC. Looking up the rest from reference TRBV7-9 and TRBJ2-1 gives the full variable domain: DTGVSQNPRHKITKRGQNVTFRCDPISEHNRLYWYRQTLGQGPEFLTYFQNEAQLEKSRLLSDRFSAERPKGSFSTLEIQRTEQGDSAMYLCASRDRGLGSYEQFFGPGTRLTVL.